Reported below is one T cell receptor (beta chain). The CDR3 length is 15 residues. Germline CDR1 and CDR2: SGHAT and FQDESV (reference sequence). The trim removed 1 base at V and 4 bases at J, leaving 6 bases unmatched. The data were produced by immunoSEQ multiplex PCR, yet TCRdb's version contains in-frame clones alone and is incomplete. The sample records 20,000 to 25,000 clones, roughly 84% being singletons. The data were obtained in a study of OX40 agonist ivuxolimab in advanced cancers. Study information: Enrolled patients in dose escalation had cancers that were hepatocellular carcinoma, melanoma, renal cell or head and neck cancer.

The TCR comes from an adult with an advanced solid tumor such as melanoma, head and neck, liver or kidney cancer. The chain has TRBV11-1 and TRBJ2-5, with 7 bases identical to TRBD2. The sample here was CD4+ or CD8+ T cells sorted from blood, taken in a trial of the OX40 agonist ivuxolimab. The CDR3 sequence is CASSLVRGSLETQYF. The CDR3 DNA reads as TGTGCCAGCAGCTTAGTTCGCGGGAGCCTAGAGACCCAGTACTTC.